This TCR beta chain originates from a study of T cell changes during pregnancy in multiple sclerosis. Libraries were prepared by immunoSEQ multiplex PCR; TCRdb keeps only in-frame clonotypes and omits some of them. The sample carries just over 65,000 clones, about 90% recorded once. A few counts support this clone. Sequences were derived from peripheral blood, sampled in the second trimester of pregnancy. This sequence originates from a female donor with multiple sclerosis, enrolled in a pregnancy study.

The CDR3 reads CASSEDGGAYEQYF. In DNA, the CDR3 is TGTGCCAGCAGTGAAGATGGCGGGGCCTACGAGCAGTACTTC. This sequence joins TRBV6-1 and TRBJ2-7; a weak D match, TRBD2 (6 bases). CDR1 MNHNS and CDR2 SASEGT come from the germline V gene. Trimming stripped 1 base from V and 2 bases from J, with 9 bases between. The CDR3 extends over 14 amino acids.